This record covers a single TCR beta chain. Using immunoSEQ multiplex PCR, the repertoire was profiled, and TCRdb retains in-frame clones only, with some absent. Of about 130,000 clones listed, about nine tenths are singletons. This record comes from a study of cytomegalovirus exposure and HLA in healthy donors. About the research overall: Later, an analysis reported that the approximately 120 validation repertoires had used the same platform as the approximately 690 first-cohort repertoires.

Germline CDR1 reads SEHNR; CDR2 reads FQNEAQ (reference sequence). The CDR3 is 15 amino acids. After removal of 6 bases from V and 2 bases from J, the junction contained 5 bases not matched to a gene. The chain is built from TRBV7-9 and TRBJ2-2; 8 bases map to TRBD2. The source of this sequence is a woman under 30 in good health and CMV-seronegative. The sample taken for sequencing was PBMCs. The chain's CDR3 is CASSRAGVNTGELFF. In nucleotides, the CDR3 is TGTGCCAGCAGTCGAGCGGGAGTTAACACCGGGGAGCTGTTTTTT.